The clone carrying this TCR beta chain was found many times. At a deep level, the assay was run. The replicate PCRs on unsorted PBMC were given around 0.3 ug DNA, which is 25,000 to 35,000 T cell genomes. In the original analysis: Junction-only sequences without quality scores came from ImmunoSEQ, so filtering differed. Generated by immunoSEQ multiplex PCR, the TCRdb table keeps only in-frame clones and is missing some. V, J and clone size are taken as reported in that table, and D and trimming were inferred from the DNA itself. The sample includes 490,000 or so clones, roughly 85% of them seen just once. The unsorted samples took tens of millions of PBMCs to get genomic DNA. This sample is part of a study of shared clonotypes between healthy human individuals. The CDR3 consists of 12 residues. The germline gives CDR1 MNHNY, CDR2 SVGAGI (reference sequence). Trimming removed 6 bases from V and 6 bases from J, with 9 bases in between.

Sequencing input: PBMCs. The origin of this receptor is a woman between 40 and 55 years old in good health. Some clones in this sample may be carry-over from other donors' samples. V usage is TRBV6-6 and J usage is TRBJ1-3; D possibly corresponds to TRBD1 (5 bases). The CDR3 region is CASSRRENTIYF. The CDR3 DNA follows: TGTGCCAGCAGCCGCAGGGAAAACACCATATATTTT.